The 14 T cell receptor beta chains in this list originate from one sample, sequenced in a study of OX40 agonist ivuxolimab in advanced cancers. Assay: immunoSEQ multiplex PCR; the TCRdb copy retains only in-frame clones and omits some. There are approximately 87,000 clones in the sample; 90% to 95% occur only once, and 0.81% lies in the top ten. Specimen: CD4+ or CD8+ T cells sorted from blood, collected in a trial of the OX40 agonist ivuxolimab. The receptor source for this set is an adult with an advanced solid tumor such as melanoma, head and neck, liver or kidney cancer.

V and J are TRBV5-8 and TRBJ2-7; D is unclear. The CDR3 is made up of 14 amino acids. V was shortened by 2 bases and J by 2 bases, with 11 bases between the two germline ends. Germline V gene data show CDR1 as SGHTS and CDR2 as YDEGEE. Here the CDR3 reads CASSFQPGPYEQYF. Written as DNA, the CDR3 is TGTGCCAGCAGCTTTCAGCCTGGTCCCTACGAGCAGTACTTC. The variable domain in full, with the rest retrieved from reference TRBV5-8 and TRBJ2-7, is EAGVTQSPTHLIKTRGQQATLRCSPISGHTSVYWYQQALGLGLQFLLWYDEGEERNRGNFPPRFSGRQFPNYSSELNVNALELEDSALYLCASSFQPGPYEQYFGPGTRLTVT.

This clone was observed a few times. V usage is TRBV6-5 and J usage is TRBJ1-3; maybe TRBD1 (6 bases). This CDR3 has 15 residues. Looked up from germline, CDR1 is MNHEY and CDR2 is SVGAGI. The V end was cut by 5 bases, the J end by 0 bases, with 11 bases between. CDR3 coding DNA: TGTGCCAGCAGTCCCGACAGGAGCTCTGGAAACACCATATATTTT. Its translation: CASSPDRSSGNTIYF.

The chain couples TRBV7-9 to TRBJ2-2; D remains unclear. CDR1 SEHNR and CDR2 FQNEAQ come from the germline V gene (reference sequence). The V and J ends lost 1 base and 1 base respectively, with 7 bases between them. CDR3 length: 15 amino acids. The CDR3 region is CASSLGTGNTGELFF. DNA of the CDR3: TGTGCCAGCAGCTTAGGGACCGGGAACACCGGGGAGCTGTTTTTT.

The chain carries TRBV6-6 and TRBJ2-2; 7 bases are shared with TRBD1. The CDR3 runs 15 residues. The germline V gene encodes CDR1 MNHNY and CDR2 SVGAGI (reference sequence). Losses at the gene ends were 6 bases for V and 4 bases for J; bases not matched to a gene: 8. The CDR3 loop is CASRQTGQFTGELFF. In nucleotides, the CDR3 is TGTGCCAGCAGGCAAACGGGACAGTTCACCGGGGAGCTGTTTTTT.

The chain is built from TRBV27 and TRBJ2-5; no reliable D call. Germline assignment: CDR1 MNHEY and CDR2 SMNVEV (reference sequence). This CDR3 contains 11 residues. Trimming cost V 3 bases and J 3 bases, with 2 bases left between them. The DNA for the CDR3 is TGTGCCAGCAGTTTGAAAGAGACCCAGTACTTC. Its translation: CASSLKETQYF.

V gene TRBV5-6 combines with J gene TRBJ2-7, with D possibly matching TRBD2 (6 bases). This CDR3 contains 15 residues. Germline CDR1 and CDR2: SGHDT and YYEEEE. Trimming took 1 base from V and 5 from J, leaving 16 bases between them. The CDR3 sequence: CASSLPSVVSDEQYF. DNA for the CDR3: TGTGCCAGCAGCTTGCCTAGCGTTGTTTCGGACGAGCAGTACTTC.

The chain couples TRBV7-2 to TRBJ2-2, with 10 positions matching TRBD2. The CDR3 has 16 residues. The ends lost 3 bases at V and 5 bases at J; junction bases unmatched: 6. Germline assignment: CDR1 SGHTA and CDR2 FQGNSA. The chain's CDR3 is CASSFLAGGGTGELFF. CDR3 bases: TGTGCCAGCAGCTTTTTAGCGGGAGGAGGGACCGGGGAGCTGTTTTTT.

The CDR3: CASSVVGGRSTDTQYF. In DNA, the CDR3 is TGTGCCAGCAGCGTAGTAGGTGGTAGGAGCACAGATACGCAGTATTTT. The rearrangement uses TRBV9 and TRBJ2-3; D not certain. The V gene lost 0 bases and the J gene lost 0 bases, with 11 bases spanning the gap. CDR3 length equals 16 residues. Germline loops: CDR1 SGDLS, CDR2 YYNGEE.

The CDR3 protein is CASSVEAGGYNEQFF. For the CDR3, the DNA is TGTGCCAGCAGCGTAGAGGCGGGAGGATACAATGAGCAGTTCTTC. The chain has TRBV9 and TRBJ2-1, with TRBD2 identical over 8 bases. Germline V lookup: CDR1 SGDLS, CDR2 YYNGEE. This CDR3 comprises 15 residues. V shed 0 bases and J 4 bases; nucleotides not matched to a gene: 3.

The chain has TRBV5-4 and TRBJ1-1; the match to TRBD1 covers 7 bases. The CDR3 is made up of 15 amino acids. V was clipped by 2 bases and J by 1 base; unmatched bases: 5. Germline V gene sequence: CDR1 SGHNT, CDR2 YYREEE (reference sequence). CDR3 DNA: TGTGCCAGCAGCTTAATCAGGGGGGAGAACACTGAAGCTTTCTTT. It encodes CASSLIRGENTEAFF.

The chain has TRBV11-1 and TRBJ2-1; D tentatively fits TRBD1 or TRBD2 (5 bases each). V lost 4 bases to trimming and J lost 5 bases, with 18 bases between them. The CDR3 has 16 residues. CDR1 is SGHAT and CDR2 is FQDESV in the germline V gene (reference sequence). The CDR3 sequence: CASSSPRGAADNEQFF. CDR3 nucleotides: TGTGCCAGCAGCTCGCCCCGGGGCGCCGCGGACAATGAGCAGTTCTTC. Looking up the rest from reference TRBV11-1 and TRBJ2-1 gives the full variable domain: EAEVAQSPRYKITEKSQAVAFWCDPISGHATLYWYRQILGQGPELLVQFQDESVVDDSQLPKDRFSAERLKGVDSTLKIQPAELGDSAMYLCASSSPRGAADNEQFFGPGTRLTVL.

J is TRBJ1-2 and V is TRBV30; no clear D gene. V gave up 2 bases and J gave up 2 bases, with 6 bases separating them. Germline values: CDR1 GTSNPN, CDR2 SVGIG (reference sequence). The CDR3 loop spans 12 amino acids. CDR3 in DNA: TGTGCCTGGAGTCCGCAGAACTATGGCTACACCTTC. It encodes CAWSPQNYGYTF. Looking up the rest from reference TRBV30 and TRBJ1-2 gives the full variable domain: SQTIHQWPATLVQPVGSPLSLECTVEGTSNPNLYWYRQAAGRGLQLLFYSVGIGQISSEVPQNLSASRPQDRQFILSSKKLLLSDSGFYLCAWSPQNYGYTFGSGTRLTVV.

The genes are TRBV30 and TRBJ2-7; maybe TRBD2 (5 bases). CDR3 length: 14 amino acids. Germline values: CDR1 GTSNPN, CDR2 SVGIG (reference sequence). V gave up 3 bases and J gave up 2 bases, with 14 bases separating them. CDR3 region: CAWRPYSAAYEQYF. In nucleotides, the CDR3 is TGTGCCTGGAGGCCTTATAGCGCCGCCTACGAGCAGTACTTC.

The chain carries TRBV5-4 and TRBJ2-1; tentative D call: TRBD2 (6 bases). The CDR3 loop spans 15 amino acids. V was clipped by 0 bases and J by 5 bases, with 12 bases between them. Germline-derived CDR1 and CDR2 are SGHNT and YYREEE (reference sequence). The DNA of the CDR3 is TGTGCCAGCAGCTTGGGGGGAGGCCTGGACAATGAGCAGTTCTTC. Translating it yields CASSLGGGLDNEQFF.